One sample yielded the 17 T cell receptor beta chains listed below, sequenced in a study of blood T cell repertoires in COVID-19. Sequencing was performed with immunoSEQ multiplex PCR; in TCRdb, only in-frame clones are kept and a portion is missing. Of 120,000 or so clones listed, around 70% are singletons. Material: peripheral blood. These TCRs come from a man aged 60 to 69 with acute or convalescent COVID-19.

The chain uses TRBV24-1 and TRBJ1-1; 8 bases agree with TRBD1. The CDR3 has 16 amino acids. The germline CDR1 and CDR2 sequences are KGHDR and SFDVKD. The ends lost 2 bases at V and 1 base at J; junction bases unmatched: 5. The CDR3 reads CATSDSGTGKNTEAFF. For the CDR3, the DNA is TGTGCCACCAGTGATTCGGGGACAGGAAAGAACACTGAAGCTTTCTTT.

This clone was counted a single time. The chain recombines TRBV4-1 with TRBJ2-2; D is unresolved. Trimming removed 4 bases at V and 6 bases at J, with 6 bases between. This CDR3 spans 12 amino acids. Germline loops: CDR1 MGHRA, CDR2 YSYEKL. CDR3 region: CASSRLSGELFF. The CDR3 bases are TGCGCCAGCAGCCGCCTATCCGGGGAGCTGTTTTTT.

This clone has a handful of counts. The chain is built from TRBV3-1 (or the pseudogene TRBV3-2) and TRBJ2-5, with a possible D match to TRBD2 (7 bases). The germline V and J ends were trimmed by 2 bases and 8 bases, with 15 bases remaining between them. Germline loops: CDR1 LGHDT, CDR2 YNNKEL (reference sequence). The CDR3 is 14 residues long. The CDR3 spells CASSQNRGGGTQYF. Written as DNA, the CDR3 is TGTGCCAGCAGCCAAAACCGGGGAGGGGGAACCCAGTACTTC.

In this sample, this clone turned up a few times. This rearrangement joins TRBV5-1 to TRBJ2-7; 7 bases align to TRBD1. Trimming at V came to 5 bases and at J to 2 bases, leaving 7 bases not matched to a gene. Germline CDR1 is SGHRS and CDR2 is YFSETQ. This CDR3 contains 14 residues. CDR3 loop: CASRDLTGPYEQYF. Here the CDR3 DNA reads TGCGCCAGCAGAGACTTGACAGGGCCCTACGAGCAGTACTTC.

The chain has TRBV7-8 and TRBJ2-2; 7 bases are a match to TRBD2. The CDR3 extends over 15 amino acids. The V gene end was trimmed by 6 bases and the J gene end by 1 base; junction bases not matched to a gene: 5. CDR1 and CDR2 (germline): SGHVS, FQNEAQ. CDR3 residues: CASRQAGLNTGELFF. Here the CDR3 DNA reads TGTGCCAGCAGACAAGCGGGGCTGAACACCGGGGAGCTGTTTTTT. The variable domain in full, with the rest retrieved from reference TRBV7-8 and TRBJ2-2, is GAGVSQSPRYKVAKRGQDVALRCDPISGHVSLFWYQQALGQGPEFLTYFQNEAQLDKSGLPSDRFFAERPEGSVSTLKIQRTQQEDSAVYLCASRQAGLNTGELFFGEGSRLTVL.

J is TRBJ2-1 and V is TRBV18; 13 bases fit TRBD2. Germline V lookup: CDR1 KGHSH, CDR2 LQKENI. The J segment lost 7 bases and the V segment lost 6 bases, leaving 9 bases of the junction unmatched. The CDR3 is 16 amino acids. The CDR3: CASSPELAGGINEQFF. The DNA of the CDR3 is TGTGCCAGCTCCCCTGAACTAGCGGGAGGGATAAATGAGCAGTTCTTC.

The chain links TRBV6-5 to TRBJ1-6; 7 bases fit TRBD1. Germline V gives CDR1 MNHEY, CDR2 SVGAGI. The CDR3 runs 15 residues. Unmatched junction bases numbered 9, after V lost 6 bases and J lost 7 bases. CDR3 coding DNA: TGTGCCAGCAGACCCCCGGGACAGACCAATTCACCCCTCCACTTT. Its protein is CASRPPGQTNSPLHF.

This chain connects TRBV7-3 to TRBJ2-1; tentative D call: TRBD1 (5 bases). The CDR3 runs 13 residues. Deletions cut 2 bases from V and 6 bases from J, with 8 bases between. Germline assignment: CDR1 SGHTA and CDR2 FQGTGA. Here the CDR3 reads CASSLGAINEQFF. CDR3 coding DNA: TGTGCCAGCAGCTTAGGGGCTATCAATGAGCAGTTCTTC.

This clone was seen just once. This chain uses TRBV15 with TRBJ1-2; D might be TRBD1 (6 bases). The V end lost 0 bases, the J end lost 4 bases, and 12 bases lay between the germline ends. Germline CDR1 LNHNV, CDR2 YYDKDF (reference sequence). This CDR3 has 15 residues. The CDR3 is CATSRDVRGGYGYTF. The CDR3 nucleotides are TGTGCCACCAGCAGAGACGTCAGGGGTGGCTATGGCTACACCTTC.

In this sample, this clone turned up a few times. This sequence joins TRBV30 and TRBJ1-5, with a possible D match to TRBD1 (6 bases). CDR1 is GTSNPN, CDR2 SVGIG, per germline (reference sequence). Trimming took off 5 bases at V and 7 bases at J, with 15 bases between the two ends. This CDR3 has 13 amino acids. The CDR3 reads CAWQQGLGQPQHF. CDR3 bases: TGTGCCTGGCAACAGGGTCTGGGCCAGCCCCAGCATTTT.

The chain carries TRBV15 and TRBJ2-7; the match to TRBD1 covers 7 bases. CDR1 and CDR2 from the germline V gene are LNHNV and YYDKDF (reference sequence). The CDR3 covers 16 residues. The V gene end was trimmed by 0 bases and the J gene end by 1 base; junction bases not matched to a gene: 6. CDR3 bases: TGTGCCACCAGCAGAGATCGCTGGACAGGTTCCTACGAGCAGTACTTC. Its translation is CATSRDRWTGSYEQYF.

This clone has only one observation. The chain links TRBV10-3 to TRBJ1-5, with unresolved D. Germline V lookup: CDR1 ENHRY, CDR2 SYGVKD. With 2 bases removed from V and 7 bases from J, the gap between germline ends came to 12 bases. The CDR3 contains 14 residues. The CDR3 loop reads CAISEAVNGQPQHF. The DNA for the CDR3 is TGTGCCATCAGTGAGGCGGTGAATGGGCAGCCCCAGCATTTT.

V gene TRBV5-6 combines with J gene TRBJ2-1; possible D gene TRBD2, 5 bases. The CDR3 has 15 residues. Trimming stripped 4 bases from V and 0 bases from J, with 11 bases between. Germline V CDR1 and CDR2: SGHDT, YYEEEE. This chain's CDR3 is CASSRGLSSYNEQFF. CDR3 DNA: TGTGCCAGCAGCAGAGGGCTAAGCTCCTACAATGAGCAGTTCTTC. The full variable domain, in which reference TRBV5-6 and TRBJ2-1 provide the parts outside the CDR3, is DAGVTQSPTHLIKTRGQQVTLRCSPKSGHDTVSWYQQALGQGPQFIFQYYEEEERQRGNFPDRFSGHQFPNYSSELNVNALLLGDSALYLCASSRGLSSYNEQFFGPGTRLTVL.

The V call is TRBV9, the J call TRBJ1-1; possibly TRBD1 for D (6 bases). Trimming left V 4 bases short and J 11 bases short, with 24 bases between. Germline V gene data show CDR1 as SGDLS and CDR2 as YYNGEE. The CDR3 consists of 15 residues. The CDR3 sequence is CASSPTGGAGGFAFF. The CDR3 bases are TGTGCCAGCAGCCCCACGGGGGGGGCAGGCGGATTTGCTTTCTTT. Full variable domain (remainder filled in from reference TRBV9 and TRBJ1-1): DSGVTQTPKHLITATGQRVTLRCSPRSGDLSVYWYQQSLDQGLQFLIQYYNGEERAKGNILERFSAQQFPDLHSELNLSSLELGDSALYFCASSPTGGAGGFAFFGQGTRLTVV.

The chain carries TRBV29-1 and TRBJ2-3, with D tentatively TRBD2 (5 bases). This CDR3 is 18 amino acids long. From germline, CDR1 is SQVTM and CDR2 ANQGSEA. Trimming removed 4 bases from V and 0 bases from J, with 23 bases in between. CDR3 coding DNA: TGCAGCGTTGTTGAGGGCTGGGGTTTGGGGTCGAGCACAGATACGCAGTATTTT. Protein product: CSVVEGWGLGSSTDTQYF.

This clone has a handful of counts. V gene TRBV29-1 combines with J gene TRBJ2-3, with 12 positions matching TRBD2. V was pared by 5 bases and J by 1 base, with 1 base of the junction left unmatched. This CDR3 comprises 14 residues. CDR1 and CDR2 (germline): SQVTM, ANQGSEA. The CDR3 bases are TGCAGCGTTCGACTAGCGGGGGGCACAGATACGCAGTATTTT. It specifies CSVRLAGGTDTQYF.

The chain carries TRBV18 and TRBJ1-2; 9 bases are a match to TRBD1. This CDR3 comprises 17 residues. J lost 5 bases, V lost 2 bases, and 12 bases had no gene match. Germline V gene data show CDR1 as KGHSH and CDR2 as LQKENI. CDR3 protein: CASSPSKITTGGYGYTF. Written as DNA, the CDR3 is TGTGCCAGCTCACCAAGTAAAATAACGACAGGGGGATATGGCTACACCTTC.